This is a list of T cell receptor beta chains from one sample in a study of blood T cell repertoires in COVID-19. This table comes from immunoSEQ multiplex PCR, and its TCRdb copy is limited to in-frame clones, with some not included. Among some 120,000 clones listed, roughly 90% were seen once. The sequencing input was peripheral blood. The receptor source for this set is a man aged 50-59 years with acute or convalescent COVID-19. Each CDR3 is given with its conserved first and last residue. Each record gives: V gene, J gene, CDR3 protein.

>TRBV7-2|TRBJ2-1
CASRLSGRSSEQFF
>TRBV12-3/TRBV12-4|TRBJ1-2
CASRWTGRDGYTF
>TRBV7-9|TRBJ2-3
CASSLVVGVQDTQYF
>TRBV4-1|TRBJ2-7
CASSQDPASGTYEQYF
>TRBV24-1|TRBJ2-7
CATSGKRECHEQYF
>TRBV11-3|TRBJ2-3
CASSLDITDTQYF
>TRBV7-9|TRBJ2-5
CASSRTSGSWETQYF
>TRBV29-1|TRBJ1-2
CSVVLGGQSIPVYGYTF
>TRBV5-5|TRBJ2-7
CASSPTGVAFYEQYF
>TRBV14|TRBJ2-5
CARGLAGEEETQYF
>TRBV7-9|TRBJ1-1
CASSFWFRQGRGTEAFF
>TRBV5-1|TRBJ2-7
CASSLQEGSSYEQYF
>TRBV5-1|TRBJ2-1
CASSLGWSLSYNEQFF
>TRBV2|TRBJ2-2
CASSLERVGGNGGELFF
>TRBV29-1|TRBJ2-1
CSARSSGFRYEQFF
>TRBV5-1|TRBJ1-2
CASSFGGTGSGYTF
>TRBV18|TRBJ1-1
CASSQNFMNTEAFF
>TRBV12-3/TRBV12-4|TRBJ1-5
CASSFDGKQPQHF
>TRBV4-2|TRBJ1-2
CASSQDLGDRFYGYTF
>TRBV15|TRBJ2-1
CATSSSPGGGTSYNEQFF
>TRBV5-1|TRBJ1-6
CASRPTGLNSPLHF
>TRBV19|TRBJ2-7
CASRAPTGSPYEQYF
>TRBV4-1|TRBJ1-1
CASSQQTGDTEAFF
>TRBV6-4|TRBJ1-2
CASSREGAVGGYTF
>TRBV21-1|TRBJ2-5
CASSKGETHQETQYF
>TRBV29-1|TRBJ2-7
CSVEGTSGTPSSYEQYF
>TRBV6-5|TRBJ1-3
CASREWGPSGNTIYF
>TRBV15|TRBJ1-3
CATSRTGGNGNTIYF
>TRBV3-1/TRBV3-2|TRBJ1-2
CASSQAPGQGAGGYTF
>TRBV7-9|TRBJ1-5
CASSTPPGQGGSNQPQHF
>TRBV15|TRBJ2-1
CATSRVTSGRQEQFF
>TRBV13|TRBJ2-3
CASSAGTGGRDTQYF
>TRBV19|TRBJ2-1
CASSTTGATYNEQFF
>TRBV5-1|TRBJ1-1
CASSLQGVDTEAFF
>TRBV23-1|TRBJ1-5
CASSQSKPPEGNQPQHF
>TRBV5-4|TRBJ2-1
CASSLLAGPYNEQFF
>TRBV6-2/TRBV6-3|TRBJ2-3
CASSSRGSKTSSTDTQYF
>TRBV7-8|TRBJ2-1
CARVGRGSNEQFF
>TRBV6-5|TRBJ1-4
CASSQNEKLFF
>TRBV23-1|TRBJ2-1
CASSPSGRYNEQFF
>TRBV3-1/TRBV3-2|TRBJ1-6
CASSRRENYNSPLHF
>TRBV2|TRBJ1-4
CASSGALGGEKLFF
>TRBV11-2|TRBJ2-1
CASSLAGLLYNEQFF
>TRBV6-5|TRBJ2-1
CASKEAVTLYNEQFF
>TRBV12-3/TRBV12-4|TRBJ2-5
CASSQQFQETQYF
>TRBV4-1|TRBJ1-2
CASSGRTGGADYGYTF
>TRBV7-9|TRBJ2-2
CASSLYTGTRGTGELFF
>TRBV24-1|TRBJ1-5
CATSSPGSNQPQHF
>TRBV6-6|TRBJ1-1
CASSLGQGGTEAFF
>TRBV5-6|TRBJ2-5
CASSLFPGTQETQYF
>TRBV10-3|TRBJ1-3
CAIRKSGDSGNTIYF
>TRBV2|TRBJ2-7
CASSSGLAGSRGEQYF